The entry below describes one TCR beta chain. Assay: immunoSEQ multiplex PCR; the TCRdb copy retains only in-frame clones and omits some. The profile shows more than 300,000 clones, more than 75% of them singletons. The sample comes from a study of blood T cell repertoires in COVID-19. Study details: Donors in the United States, Italy and Spain gave samples during acute or convalescent COVID-19. T cells, B-cell-depleted T cells, or PBMCs provided the cDNA or gDNA that served as material.

Germline V gene lookup returns CDR1 DFQATT and CDR2 SNEGSKA (reference sequence). The V end lost 3 bases, the J end lost 2 bases, and 11 bases lay between the germline ends. The CDR3 contains 14 residues. Adults between about 18 and 89 years of age took part from 24 US areas. Resolution of symptoms, clearance, or two negative PCRs was present in recovered Cohort 3 donors. Sequencing was done on a sample of PBMCs or T cells enriched from blood (not recorded which). The TCR sequence derives from a young woman who had recovered from COVID-19. The rearrangement uses TRBV20-1 and TRBJ1-5; D possibly corresponds to TRBD1 (6 bases). CDR3 DNA sequence: TGCAGTGCTAGTGCGCCAGGGGGCAATCAGCCCCAGCATTTT. Protein sequence: CSASAPGGNQPQHF.